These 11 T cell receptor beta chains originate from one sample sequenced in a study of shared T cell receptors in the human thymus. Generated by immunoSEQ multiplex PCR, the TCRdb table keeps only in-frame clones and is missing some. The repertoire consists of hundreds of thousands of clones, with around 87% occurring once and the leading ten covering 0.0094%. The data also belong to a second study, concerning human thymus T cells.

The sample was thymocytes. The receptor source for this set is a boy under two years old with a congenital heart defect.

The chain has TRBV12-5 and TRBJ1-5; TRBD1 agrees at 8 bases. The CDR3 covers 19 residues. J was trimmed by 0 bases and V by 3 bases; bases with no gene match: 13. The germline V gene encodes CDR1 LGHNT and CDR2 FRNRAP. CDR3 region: CASGFDPGGRKNSNQPQHF. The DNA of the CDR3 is TGTGCTAGTGGTTTTGATCCAGGGGGCCGAAAAAATAGCAATCAGCCCCAGCATTTT.

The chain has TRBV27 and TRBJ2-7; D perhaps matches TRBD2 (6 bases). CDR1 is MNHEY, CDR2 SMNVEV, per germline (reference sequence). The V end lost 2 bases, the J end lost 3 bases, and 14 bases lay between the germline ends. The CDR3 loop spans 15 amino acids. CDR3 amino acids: CASSLRRGLLYEQYF. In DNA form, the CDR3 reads TGTGCCAGCAGTTTAAGGAGGGGCCTTCTCTACGAGCAGTACTTC.

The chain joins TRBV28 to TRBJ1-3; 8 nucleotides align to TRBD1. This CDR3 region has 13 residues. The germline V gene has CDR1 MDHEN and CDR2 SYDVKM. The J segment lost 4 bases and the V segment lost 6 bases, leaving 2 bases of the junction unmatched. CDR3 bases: TGTGCCAGCAGGCGGGACAGGGGAAACACCATATATTTT. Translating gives CASRRDRGNTIYF.

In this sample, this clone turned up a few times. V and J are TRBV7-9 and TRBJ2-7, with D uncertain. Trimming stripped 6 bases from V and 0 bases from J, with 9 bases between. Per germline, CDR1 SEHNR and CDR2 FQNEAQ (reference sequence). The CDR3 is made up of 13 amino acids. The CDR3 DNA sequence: TGTGCCAGCAGTCTGCAGGTCTCCTACGAGCAGTACTTC. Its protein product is CASSLQVSYEQYF. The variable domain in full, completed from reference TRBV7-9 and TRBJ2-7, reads DTGVSQNPRHKITKRGQNVTFRCDPISEHNRLYWYRQTLGQGPEFLTYFQNEAQLEKSRLLSDRFSAERPKGSFSTLEIQRTEQGDSAMYLCASSLQVSYEQYFGPGTRLTVT.

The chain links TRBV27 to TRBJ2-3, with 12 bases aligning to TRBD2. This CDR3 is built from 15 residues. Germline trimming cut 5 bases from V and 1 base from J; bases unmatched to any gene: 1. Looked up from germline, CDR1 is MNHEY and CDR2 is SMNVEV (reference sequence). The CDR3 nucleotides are TGTGCCAGCAGTCGGACTAGCGGGGGCACAGATACGCAGTATTTT. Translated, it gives CASSRTSGGTDTQYF.

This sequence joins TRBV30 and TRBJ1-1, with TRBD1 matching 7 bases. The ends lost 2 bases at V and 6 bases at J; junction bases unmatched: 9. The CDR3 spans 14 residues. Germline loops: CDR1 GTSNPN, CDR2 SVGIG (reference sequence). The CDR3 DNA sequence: TGTGCCTGGAGTCCCGGACAGGCTAGTCCTGAAGCTTTCTTT. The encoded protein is CAWSPGQASPEAFF. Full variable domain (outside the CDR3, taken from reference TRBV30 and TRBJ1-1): SQTIHQWPATLVQPVGSPLSLECTVEGTSNPNLYWYRQAAGRGLQLLFYSVGIGQISSEVPQNLSASRPQDRQFILSSKKLLLSDSGFYLCAWSPGQASPEAFFGQGTRLTVV.

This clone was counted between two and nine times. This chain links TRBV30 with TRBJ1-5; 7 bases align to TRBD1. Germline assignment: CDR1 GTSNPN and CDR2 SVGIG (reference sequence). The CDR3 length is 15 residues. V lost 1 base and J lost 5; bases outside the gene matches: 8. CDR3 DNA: TGTGCCTGGAGTGCCCCCGGGACAGATCATCAGCCCCAGCATTTT. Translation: CAWSAPGTDHQPQHF.

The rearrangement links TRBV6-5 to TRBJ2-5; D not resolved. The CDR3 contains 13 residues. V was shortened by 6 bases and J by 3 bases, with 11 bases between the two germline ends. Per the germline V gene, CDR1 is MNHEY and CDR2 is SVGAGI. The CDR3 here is CASSPSGEETQYF. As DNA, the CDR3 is TGTGCCAGCAGCCCCTCGGGTGAAGAGACCCAGTACTTC.

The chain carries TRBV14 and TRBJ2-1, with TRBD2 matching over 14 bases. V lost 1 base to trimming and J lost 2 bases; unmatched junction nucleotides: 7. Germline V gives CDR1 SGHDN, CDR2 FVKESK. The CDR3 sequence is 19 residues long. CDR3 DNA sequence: TGTGCCAGCAGCCAAGTTGGGACTAGCGGGAGACCAACCTACAATGAGCAGTTCTTC. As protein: CASSQVGTSGRPTYNEQFF.

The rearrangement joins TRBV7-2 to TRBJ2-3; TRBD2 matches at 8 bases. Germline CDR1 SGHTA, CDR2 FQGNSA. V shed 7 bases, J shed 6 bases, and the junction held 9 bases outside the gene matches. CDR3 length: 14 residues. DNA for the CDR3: TGTGCCAGCACTAATAACGGGAGGGCGGATACGCAGTATTTT. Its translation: CASTNNGRADTQYF.

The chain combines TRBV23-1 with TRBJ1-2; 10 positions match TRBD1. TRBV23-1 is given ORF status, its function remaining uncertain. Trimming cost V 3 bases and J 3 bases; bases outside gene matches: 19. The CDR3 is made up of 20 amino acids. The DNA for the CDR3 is TGCGCCAGCAGTCAGGGGAAGACAGGGGGCGAATACCGCTTTCACTATGGCTACACCTTC. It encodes CASSQGKTGGEYRFHYGYTF.